This TCR beta chain was obtained from a study of technical replicates of blood from a few donors. The method was immunoSEQ multiplex PCR; TCRdb's version includes in-frame clones alone and lacks a portion of them. The sample includes approximately 94,000 clones, almost 97% of them seen just once. On this clone itself: This specimen includes other DNA sequences encoding the same CDR3.

Germline CDR1 GTSNPN, CDR2 SVGIG (reference sequence). This CDR3 spans 19 amino acids. The germline V and J ends were trimmed by 2 bases and 4 bases, with 29 bases remaining between them. The rearrangement joins TRBV30 to TRBJ2-5; tentatively, D is TRBD1 (5 bases). This clonotype was obtained from a human donor in good health. Sequenced: T cells isolated from PBMCs. The CDR3 DNA reads TGTGCCTGGAGTCCTTATCGACAGTACTACGATTATGTAGGAGAGACCCAGTACTTC. It specifies CAWSPYRQYYDYVGETQYF.